These 18 T cell receptor beta chains share one sample of origin, sequenced in a study of CD8 T cell repertoires and HIV-1 epitope variants. Here immunoSEQ multiplex PCR was the method, and the copy in TCRdb shows in-frame clones only, minus some. In the table there are roughly 5,000 clones, approximately 65% of which are singletons. Their target antigens are unknown. The sequenced sample was cultured CD8+ T cells derived from PBMCs. These receptors all come from a male donor with HIV.

The chain combines TRBV4-1 with TRBJ2-5, with D maybe TRBD2 (5 bases). Looked up from germline, CDR1 is MGHRA and CDR2 is YSYEKL. This CDR3 has 15 amino acids. Trimming left V 0 bases short and J 5 bases short, with 13 bases between. The CDR3 loop reads CASSQDPGVEETQYF. The CDR3 DNA reads TGCGCCAGCAGCCAAGATCCCGGGGTTGAGGAGACCCAGTACTTC.

The chain uses TRBV10-3 and TRBJ1-5; possible D gene TRBD1, 5 bases. The CDR3 is 17 amino acids. The V gene lost 4 bases and the J gene lost 0 bases, with 16 bases spanning the gap. CDR1 is ENHRY and CDR2 is SYGVKD in the germline V gene. CDR3 residues: CAISVAAGRDSNQPQHF. DNA of the CDR3: TGTGCCATCAGTGTGGCGGCGGGACGCGATAGCAATCAGCCCCAGCATTTT.

This sequence joins TRBV2 and TRBJ1-4; a weak D match, TRBD1 (5 bases). There are 16 residues in the CDR3. Germline V CDR1 and CDR2: SNHLY, FYNNEI. V was shortened by 0 bases and J by 6 bases, with 14 bases between the two germline ends. CDR3 sequence: CASSEALQGWDEKLFF. CDR3 DNA sequence: TGTGCCAGCAGTGAAGCGCTTCAGGGCTGGGATGAAAAACTGTTTTTT.

The V gene is TRBV12-5, the J gene TRBJ2-7; the D is unclear. The V end was cut by 6 bases, the J end by 5 bases, with 11 bases between. Looked up from germline, CDR1 is LGHNT and CDR2 is FRNRAP. The CDR3 is made up of 12 amino acids. This CDR3 reads CASGTGIDEQYF. In nucleotides, the CDR3 is TGTGCTAGTGGGACTGGGATCGACGAGCAGTACTTC. The variable domain in full, completed from reference TRBV12-5 and TRBJ2-7, reads DARVTQTPRHKVTEMGQEVTMRCQPILGHNTVFWYRQTMMQGLELLAYFRNRAPLDDSGMPKDRFSAEMPDATLATLKIQPSEPRDSAVYFCASGTGIDEQYFGPGTRLTVT.

V usage is TRBV13 and J usage is TRBJ2-7; 12 bases fit TRBD2. This CDR3 is 18 amino acids long. In germline, CDR1 is PRHDT, CDR2 FYEKMQ (reference sequence). V gave up 5 bases and J gave up 2 bases; unmatched junction bases: 13. Written as DNA, the CDR3 is TGTGCCAGCAGCACGACTAGCGGGAGTGGTAGCTTCCCCTACGAGCAGTACTTC. It translates to CASSTTSGSGSFPYEQYF.

Comments on this clone: Compared with germline, one end of the junction differs, possibly owing to a read error. The rearrangement uses TRBV7-7 and TRBJ2-5; D is unresolved. The CDR3 extends over 13 amino acids. Germline-derived CDR1 and CDR2 are SSHAT and FNYEAQ (reference sequence). CDR3 bases: TGTGCTAGCAGCTTAGGATTCCGGGAGACCCAGTACTTC. Its translation: CASSLGFRETQYF.

The chain employs TRBV27 and TRBJ2-7; 11 bases agree with TRBD2. V lost 6 bases, J lost 0 bases, and 10 bases stayed unmatched. The CDR3 loop spans 17 amino acids. The germline V gene encodes CDR1 MNHEY and CDR2 SMNVEV (reference sequence). The CDR3 reads CASSPISTSGSSYEQYF. For the CDR3, the DNA is TGTGCCAGCAGCCCCATCTCTACTAGCGGGAGCTCCTACGAGCAGTACTTC.

The rearrangement joins TRBV13 to TRBJ2-1; 7 nucleotides align to TRBD1. Germline V gene data show CDR1 as PRHDT and CDR2 as FYEKMQ (reference sequence). V lost 5 bases, J lost 0 bases, and 4 bases stayed unmatched. This CDR3 is built from 15 residues. The CDR3 nucleotides read TGTGCCAGCAGCCAGGGGGACAACTCCTACAATGAGCAGTTCTTC. It is translated as CASSQGDNSYNEQFF. The full variable domain, in which reference TRBV13 and TRBJ2-1 provide the parts outside the CDR3, is AAGVIQSPRHLIKEKRETATLKCYPIPRHDTVYWYQQGPGQDPQFLISFYEKMQSDKGSIPDRFSAQQFSDYHSELNMSSLELGDSALYFCASSQGDNSYNEQFFGPGTRLTVL.

V is TRBV30 and J is TRBJ2-7, with 10 bases lining up with TRBD1. Germline lookup yields CDR1 GTSNPN and CDR2 SVGIG (reference sequence). This CDR3 is built from 12 residues. J lost 3 bases, V lost 5 bases, and 1 base had no gene match. This chain's CDR3 is CAWGDRGYEQYF. CDR3 bases: TGTGCCTGGGGGGACAGGGGCTACGAGCAGTACTTC.

The CDR3 reads CASSSYTSNQPQHF. Written as DNA, the CDR3 is TGTGCCAGCAGCTCGTACACCAGCAATCAGCCCCAGCATTTT. V gene TRBV7-9 combines with J gene TRBJ1-5; no clear D. Germline loops: CDR1 SEHNR, CDR2 FQNEAQ (reference sequence). The V end was cut by 4 bases, the J end by 1 base, with 8 bases between. This CDR3 region has 14 residues.

This chain links TRBV9 with TRBJ2-7, with D possibly TRBD2 on 5 matching bases. The germline gives CDR1 SGDLS, CDR2 YYNGEE. CDR3 size: 18 residues. V lost 0 bases and J lost 0, with 19 bases in between. Written as DNA, the CDR3 is TGTGCCAGCAGCGTAGACCCTGATCCGGGAAAGGACTCCTACGAGCAGTACTTC. Translated: CASSVDPDPGKDSYEQYF. Full variable domain (rest looked up from reference TRBV9 and TRBJ2-7): DSGVTQTPKHLITATGQRVTLRCSPRSGDLSVYWYQQSLDQGLQFLIQYYNGEERAKGNILERFSAQQFPDLHSELNLSSLELGDSALYFCASSVDPDPGKDSYEQYFGPGTRLTVT.

The chain combines TRBV2 with TRBJ2-3; 8 bases line up with TRBD2. The CDR3 loop spans 14 amino acids. Germline V gene data show CDR1 as SNHLY and CDR2 as FYNNEI. The V and J ends lost 10 bases and 0 bases, in that order; junction bases with no gene match: 6. CDR3 amino acids: CAKKAGASTDTQYF. Written as DNA, the CDR3 is TGTGCCAAAAAAGCGGGGGCCAGCACAGATACGCAGTATTTT.

V usage is TRBV5-1 and J usage is TRBJ2-7; D unclear. Germline CDR1 is SGHRS and CDR2 is YFSETQ. Trimming cost V 2 bases and J 2 bases, with 17 bases left between them. The CDR3 covers 16 residues. The CDR3 sequence: CASSFYSGQDAYEQYF. DNA for the CDR3: TGCGCCAGCAGCTTTTATTCTGGGCAGGACGCCTACGAGCAGTACTTC.

This chain links TRBV6-6 with TRBJ1-1; the D is unclear. Germline values: CDR1 MNHNY, CDR2 SVGAGI (reference sequence). The CDR3 spans 14 residues. V was shortened by 1 base and J by 0 bases, with 6 bases between the two germline ends. The CDR3 reads CASSYLDMNTEAFF. In DNA form, the CDR3 reads TGTGCCAGCAGTTACTTGGATATGAACACTGAAGCTTTCTTT.

This clone was detected only once. The CDR3 is CASRSGTGARTGELFF. The CDR3 DNA reads TGTGCCAGCAGATCCGGGACAGGGGCCCGCACCGGGGAGCTGTTTTTT. J is TRBJ2-2 and V is TRBV7-8, with 10 bases that match TRBD1. V lost 6 bases to trimming and J lost 4 bases; unmatched junction nucleotides: 8. The CDR3 totals 16 residues. Germline values: CDR1 SGHVS, CDR2 FQNEAQ.

V gene TRBV6-5 combines with J gene TRBJ1-1; TRBD1 is a possible D gene (6 bases). From germline, CDR1 is MNHEY and CDR2 SVGAGI. The V and J ends lost 1 base and 11 bases respectively, with 20 bases between them. The CDR3 length is 15 residues. CDR3 nucleotide sequence: TGTGCCAGCAGTTACTTCTTCACTCAGGGGCCTGGGGCTTTCTTT. Amino acids: CASSYFFTQGPGAFF.

The gene calls are TRBV7-9 and TRBJ2-5, with 8 bases fitting TRBD1. The J call is uncertain, as TRBJ2-7 better fits the DNA end. CDR1 and CDR2 from the germline V gene are SEHNR and FQNEAQ (reference sequence). There are 15 residues in the CDR3. CDR3 loop: CASGESGGLAYEQYF. CDR3 bases: TGTGCCAGCGGGGAATCAGGGGGCCTGGCCTACGAGCAGTACTTC.

This clone was found once. The chain combines TRBV4-2 with TRBJ2-7; possibly TRBD1 for D (6 bases). This CDR3 region has 15 residues. Trimming left V 0 bases short and J 1 base short, with 10 bases between. Germline V gene sequence: CDR1 LGHNA, CDR2 YNFKEQ. The CDR3 protein is CASSQEDSDSYEQYF. The CDR3 region has the DNA TGTGCCAGCAGCCAAGAGGACAGCGATTCCTACGAGCAGTACTTC.